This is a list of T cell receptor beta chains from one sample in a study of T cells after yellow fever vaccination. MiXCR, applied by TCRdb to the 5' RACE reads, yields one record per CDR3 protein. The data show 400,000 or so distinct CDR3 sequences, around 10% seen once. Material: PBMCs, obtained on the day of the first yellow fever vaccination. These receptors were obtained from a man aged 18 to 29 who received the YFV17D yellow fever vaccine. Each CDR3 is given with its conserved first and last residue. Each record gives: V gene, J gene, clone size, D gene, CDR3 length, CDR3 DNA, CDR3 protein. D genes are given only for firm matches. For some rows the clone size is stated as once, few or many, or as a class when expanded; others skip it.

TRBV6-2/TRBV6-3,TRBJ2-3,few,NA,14,TGTGCCCCCACCGGGGCCTCAGACTCGGATACGCAGTATTTT,CAPTGASDSDTQYF
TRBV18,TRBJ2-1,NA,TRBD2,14,TGTGCCAGCTCACCGCAGAAAGAGGGGAGGGGGCAGTTCTTC,CASSPQKEGRGQFF
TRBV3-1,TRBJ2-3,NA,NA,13,TGTGCCAGCAGCCAAGGCCAGGGGGATACGCAGTATTTT,CASSQGQGDTQYF
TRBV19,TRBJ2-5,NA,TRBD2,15,TGTGCCAGTAGTCACACTAGCGGAGGGCAAGAGACCCAGTACTTC,CASSHTSGGQETQYF
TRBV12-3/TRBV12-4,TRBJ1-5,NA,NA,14,TGTGCCAGCAGGGTCGGGGGCAGGAATCAGCCCCAGCATTTT,CASRVGGRNQPQHF
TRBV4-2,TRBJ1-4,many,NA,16,TGTGCCAGCAGCCAAGTTTACAGGGTTCCTAATGAAAAACTGTTTTTT,CASSQVYRVPNEKLFF
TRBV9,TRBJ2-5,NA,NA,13,TGTGCCAGCAGCGCAGGGCGAGTAGAGACCCAGTACTTC,CASSAGRVETQYF
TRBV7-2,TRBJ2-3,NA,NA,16,TGTGCCAGCACCCTGGGGCAGATTAGAAGCACAGATACGCAGTATTTT,CASTLGQIRSTDTQYF
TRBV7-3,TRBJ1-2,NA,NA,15,TGTGCCAGCAGCCCTAGTCTCGGGGCTTTAGTCGGCTACACCTTC,CASSPSLGALVGYTF
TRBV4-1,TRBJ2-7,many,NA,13,TGCGCCAGCAGCCCCTCTGGGGGGAACGAGCAGTACTTC,CASSPSGGNEQYF
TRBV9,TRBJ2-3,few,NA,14,TGTGCCAGCAGCGCTCGGGGGCAGTCAGATACGCAGTATTTT,CASSARGQSDTQYF
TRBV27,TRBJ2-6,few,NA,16,TGTGCCAGCAGGCAATGGTCCGGTTCTGGGGCCAACGTCCTGACTTTC,CASRQWSGSGANVLTF
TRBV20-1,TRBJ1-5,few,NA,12,TGCAGTGGGGGGGCTGGCAATCAGCCCCAGCATTTT,CSGGAGNQPQHF
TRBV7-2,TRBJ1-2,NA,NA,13,TGTGCCAGCAGCGAGGGGGTTAACTATGGCTACACCTTC,CASSEGVNYGYTF
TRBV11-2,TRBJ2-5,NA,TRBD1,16,TGTGCCAGCAGCTCCCTCGATGACAGGGGCCTGGAGACCCAGTACTTC,CASSSLDDRGLETQYF
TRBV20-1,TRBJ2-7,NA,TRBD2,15,TGCAGTGCTAGGGGGGGGTCAATATTCTCCTACGAGCAGTACTTC,CSARGGSIFSYEQYF
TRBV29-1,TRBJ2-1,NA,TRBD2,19,TGCAGCGTTGCGGGGACTAGCGGGGGGACTCCACAACTCTACAATGAGCAGTTCTTC,CSVAGTSGGTPQLYNEQFF
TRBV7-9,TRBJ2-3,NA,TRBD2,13,TGTGCCAGCAGCGTCGGGACTAAAGATACGCAGTATTTT,CASSVGTKDTQYF
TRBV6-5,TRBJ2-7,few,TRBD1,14,TGTGCCAGCAGTTACTCGGGGACAGGGAGCGAGCAGTACTTC,CASSYSGTGSEQYF
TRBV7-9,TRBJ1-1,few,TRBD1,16,TGTGCCAGCAGCACTGGGCAGGGGGGACTGAACACTGAAGCTTTCTTT,CASSTGQGGLNTEAFF
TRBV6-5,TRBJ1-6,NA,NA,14,TGTGCCAGCAGTTACAGGGGGTATAATTCACCCCTCCACTTT,CASSYRGYNSPLHF
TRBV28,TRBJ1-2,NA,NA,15,TGTGCCAGCAGTTTAGAAGGTTGGGCGGTCTATGGCTACACCTTC,CASSLEGWAVYGYTF
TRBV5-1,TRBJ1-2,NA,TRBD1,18,TGCGCCAGCAGCTTGGAACTTGCCGGGACAGGGGGCGCGAAAGGCTACACCTTC,CASSLELAGTGGAKGYTF
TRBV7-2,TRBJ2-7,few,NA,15,TGTGCCAGCAGCTCCACGTTGCTGAAGACCTACGAGCAGTACTTC,CASSSTLLKTYEQYF
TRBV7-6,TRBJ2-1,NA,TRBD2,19,TGTGCCAGCAGCTTATCTGGTCTAGTGGCGGGGGGCTCCTACAATGAGCAGTTCTTC,CASSLSGLVAGGSYNEQFF
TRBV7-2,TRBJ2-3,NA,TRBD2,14,TGTGCCAGCACCATGGGCGGGGGGACAGATACGCAGTATTTT,CASTMGGGTDTQYF
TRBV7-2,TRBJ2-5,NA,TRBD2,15,TGTGCCAGCAGCCCAAATAGCGGGGGGCAAGAGACCCAGTACTTC,CASSPNSGGQETQYF
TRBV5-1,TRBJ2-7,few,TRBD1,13,TGCGCCAGCAGCCCGACAGGGAACTACGAGCAGTACTTC,CASSPTGNYEQYF
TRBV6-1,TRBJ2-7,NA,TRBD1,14,TGTGCCAGCACCGATTGGACAGGGGTCGGCGAGCAGTACTTC,CASTDWTGVGEQYF
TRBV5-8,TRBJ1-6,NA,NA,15,TGTGCCAGCAGCTTGTACGCGGGCGGTAATTCACCCCTCCACTTT,CASSLYAGGNSPLHF
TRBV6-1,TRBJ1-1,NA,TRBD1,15,TGTGCCAGCAGTGAATGGGGGACAGGTAACACTGAAGCTTTCTTT,CASSEWGTGNTEAFF
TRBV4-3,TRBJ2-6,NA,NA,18,TGCGCCAGCAGCCAAGATCGTCAGGATCGCTCTGGGGCCAACGTCCTGACTTTC,CASSQDRQDRSGANVLTF
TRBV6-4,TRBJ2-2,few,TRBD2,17,TGTGCCAGCAGTGACTCAAGCGGCGGGGGGGCCACCGGGGAGCTGTTTTTT,CASSDSSGGGATGELFF
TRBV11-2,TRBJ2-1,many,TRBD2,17,TGTGCCAGCAGCTCCGGCCCGGGACTAGGGTCCTACAATGAGCAGTTCTTC,CASSSGPGLGSYNEQFF
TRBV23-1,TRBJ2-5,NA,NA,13,TGCGCCAGCAGTCAATCCGGGTGCGAGACCCAGTACTTC,CASSQSGCETQYF
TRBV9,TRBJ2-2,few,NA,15,TGTGCCAGCAGCGTGCGACAGGCGAACACCGGGGAGCTGTTTTTT,CASSVRQANTGELFF
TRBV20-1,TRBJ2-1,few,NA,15,TGCAGTGCTAGAGGTTTAACCCGCTCCTACAATGAGCAGTTCTTC,CSARGLTRSYNEQFF
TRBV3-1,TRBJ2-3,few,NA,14,TGTGCCAGCAGCCAAGATCCTTCCCCAGATACGCAGTATTTT,CASSQDPSPDTQYF
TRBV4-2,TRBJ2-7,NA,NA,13,TGTGCCAGCAGCCTCCACAGCGCAGGCGAGCAGTACTTC,CASSLHSAGEQYF
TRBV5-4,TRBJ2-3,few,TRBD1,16,TGTGCCAGCAGCTTGGCATTCCAGGGGGCCGCAGATACGCAGTATTTT,CASSLAFQGAADTQYF
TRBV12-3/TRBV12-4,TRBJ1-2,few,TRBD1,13,TGTGCCAGCAGTATAGACAGGGTGCGGGGCTACACCTTC,CASSIDRVRGYTF
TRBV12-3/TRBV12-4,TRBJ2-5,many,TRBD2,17,TGTGCCAGCAGTCGCTTCGGGACACTAGCGGGCCAAGAGACCCAGTACTTC,CASSRFGTLAGQETQYF
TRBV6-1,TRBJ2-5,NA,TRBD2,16,TGTGCCACGAAATTCCCCCGACGCGGGGGGGCTGAGACCCAGTACTTC,CATKFPRRGGAETQYF
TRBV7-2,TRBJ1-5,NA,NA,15,TGTGCCAGCAGCTTGACACTTTATAGCAATCAGCCCCAGCATTTT,CASSLTLYSNQPQHF
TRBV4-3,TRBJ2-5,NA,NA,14,TGCGCCAGCAGCCAAGATCGACTACTAGAGACCCAGTACTTC,CASSQDRLLETQYF
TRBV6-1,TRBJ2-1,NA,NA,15,TGTGCCAGCAACGTCAACAGGGAAGCTTACAATGAGCAGTTCTTC,CASNVNREAYNEQFF
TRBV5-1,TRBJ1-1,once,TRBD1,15,TGCGCCAGCAGCCCCCGGACAGGGGATAGGACTGAAGCTTTCTTT,CASSPRTGDRTEAFF